These 26 T cell receptor beta chains share one sample of origin, sequenced in a study of blood T cell repertoires in COVID-19. This table comes from immunoSEQ multiplex PCR, and its TCRdb copy is limited to in-frame clones, with some not included. The sample contains approximately 260,000 clones, 88% of which appear only once. The sample consisted of PBMCs or T cells enriched from blood (not recorded which). These receptors came from a woman between 35 and 50 years old with acute COVID-19.

This chain links TRBV24-1 with TRBJ2-2; the match to TRBD2 covers 13 bases. Germline CDR1 and CDR2: KGHDR and SFDVKD. V was pared by 5 bases and J by 7 bases, with 9 bases of the junction left unmatched. This CDR3 region has 17 residues. Here the CDR3 DNA reads TGTGCCACCAGTGCCGTCGGACTAGCGGGAGTGGTCGGGGAGCTGTTTTTT. Encoded protein: CATSAVGLAGVVGELFF.

CDR3 sequence (DNA): TGTGCCAGCAGTGGAGGACAGATCTACAATGAGCAGTTCTTC. This codes for CASSGGQIYNEQFF. V gene TRBV25-1 combines with J gene TRBJ2-1, with D tentatively TRBD1 (6 bases). Germline CDR1 reads MGHDK; CDR2 reads SYGVNS. The CDR3 sequence is 14 residues long. The V gene lost 4 bases and the J gene lost 3 bases, with 10 bases spanning the gap.

The genes are TRBV18 and TRBJ1-1; D perhaps matches TRBD1 (5 bases). The germline CDR1 and CDR2 sequences are KGHSH and LQKENI. The CDR3 loop spans 15 amino acids. The V gene lost 3 bases and the J gene lost 3 bases, with 14 bases spanning the gap. CDR3 amino acids: CASSPGVGLDTEAFF. The DNA of the CDR3 is TGTGCCAGCTCACCTGGGGTGGGGCTAGACACTGAAGCTTTCTTT.

The V and J genes are TRBV2 and TRBJ1-5; D is possibly TRBD1 (5 bases). The germline V and J ends were trimmed by 5 bases and 1 base, with 6 bases remaining between them. Germline lookup yields CDR1 SNHLY and CDR2 FYNNEI. CDR3 size: 13 residues. For the CDR3, the DNA is TGTGCCAGCAGTCGACAGAGCAATCAGCCCCAGCATTTT. Encoded protein: CASSRQSNQPQHF.

The rearrangement joins TRBV19 to TRBJ1-5; 9 nucleotides align to TRBD1. The CDR3 consists of 16 residues. V was clipped by 4 bases and J by 2 bases; unmatched bases: 6. Germline CDR1 and CDR2: LNHDA and SQIVND (reference sequence). This CDR3 is CASSTRQGVGNQPQHF. The CDR3 nucleotides are TGTGCCAGTAGTACGCGACAGGGGGTAGGCAATCAGCCCCAGCATTTT. Full variable domain (rest looked up from reference TRBV19 and TRBJ1-5): DGGITQSPKYLFRKEGQNVTLSCEQNLNHDAMYWYRQDPGQGLRLIYYSQIVNDFQKGDIAEGYSVSREKKESFPLTVTSAQKNPTAFYLCASSTRQGVGNQPQHFGDGTRLSIL.

The chain uses TRBV23-1 and TRBJ2-1, with D perhaps matching TRBD2 (5 bases). TRBV23-1 is filed as an ORF, its function uncertain. Deletions cut 0 bases from V and 0 bases from J, with 12 bases between. The CDR3 consists of 17 residues. CDR3 residues: CASSQSIEGVSYNEQFF. The CDR3 DNA sequence: TGCGCCAGCAGTCAATCTATAGAGGGCGTCTCCTACAATGAGCAGTTCTTC.

The chain combines TRBV7-9 with TRBJ1-1; D may be TRBD1 (5 bases). This CDR3 is built from 13 residues. V was trimmed by 5 bases and J by 7 bases, leaving 14 bases between them. Germline CDR1 SEHNR, CDR2 FQNEAQ (reference sequence). This CDR3 is CASSHIQAYEAFF. For the CDR3, the DNA is TGTGCCAGCAGCCACATACAGGCGTATGAAGCTTTCTTT.

This clone was recorded a few times. The chain has TRBV24-1 and TRBJ1-5; 7 nucleotides agree with TRBD1. Trimming removed 4 bases from V and 7 bases from J; junction bases left unmatched: 6. This CDR3 region has 14 residues. CDR1 is KGHDR and CDR2 is SFDVKD in the germline V gene. The CDR3 DNA is TGTGCCACCAGTGACTTTACGACAGGGCAGCCCCAGCATTTT. Its protein is CATSDFTTGQPQHF.

V gene TRBV24-1 combines with J gene TRBJ1-2, with 9 bases aligning to TRBD1. The CDR3 runs 13 residues. Germline trimming cut 4 bases from V and 8 bases from J; bases unmatched to any gene: 4. Germline values: CDR1 KGHDR, CDR2 SFDVKD. The CDR3 here is CATSEDRGWGYTF. CDR3 sequence (DNA): TGTGCCACCAGTGAGGACAGGGGCTGGGGCTACACCTTC.

The chain carries TRBV6-5 and TRBJ2-7; weak D call: TRBD1 (6 bases). The CDR3 has 15 amino acids. Germline loops: CDR1 MNHEY, CDR2 SVGAGI. Trimming took off 3 bases at V and 3 bases at J, with 15 bases between the two ends. The CDR3 spells CASSYGGADFYEQYF. CDR3 in DNA: TGTGCCAGCAGTTATGGGGGCGCGGACTTCTACGAGCAGTACTTC.

The count of this clone is one. J is TRBJ2-1 and V is TRBV19; 12 nucleotides match TRBD2. Germline V CDR1 and CDR2: LNHDA, SQIVND (reference sequence). Trimming took 0 bases from V and 8 from J; bases not matched to a gene: 5. The CDR3 covers 16 residues. This chain's CDR3 is CASSIDYLAGGDEQFF. The CDR3 nucleotides are TGTGCCAGTAGTATAGATTACCTAGCGGGAGGGGATGAGCAGTTCTTC.

The V gene is TRBV7-9, the J gene TRBJ1-1, with 9 positions matching TRBD1. Germline V lookup: CDR1 SEHNR, CDR2 FQNEAQ (reference sequence). With V trimmed by 7 bases and J by 1 base, 13 bases remained unmatched. The CDR3 spans 17 residues. DNA for the CDR3: TGTGCCAGCATCCTGAAAAGGGGACAGGGCGAGAACACTGAAGCTTTCTTT. This sequence encodes CASILKRGQGENTEAFF.

There are a few counts of this clone. V and J are TRBV6-2 or TRBV6-3 and TRBJ1-5; a weak D match, TRBD1 (5 bases). Germline loops: CDR1 MNHEY, CDR2 SVGEGT. The CDR3 totals 17 residues. The V and J ends lost 6 bases and 6 bases respectively, with 24 bases between them. The chain's CDR3 is CASSKGGGAAGSQPQHF. The CDR3 nucleotides read TGTGCCAGCAGCAAGGGAGGAGGGGCTGCGGGCAGTCAGCCCCAGCATTTT.

This clone is a singleton in its sample. This chain joins TRBV18 and TRBJ1-3; a possible D gene is TRBD1 (5 bases). Trimming removed 3 bases at V and 2 bases at J, with 11 bases between. Germline V gene lookup returns CDR1 KGHSH and CDR2 LQKENI. The CDR3 spans 15 residues. The CDR3 region is CASSPGGGAGNTIYF. CDR3 in DNA: TGTGCCAGCTCACCCGGCGGAGGGGCTGGAAACACCATATATTTT.

The genes are TRBV15 and TRBJ1-5; D call uncertain. Germline CDR1 LNHNV, CDR2 YYDKDF (reference sequence). The CDR3 runs to 13 residues. V lost 8 bases, J lost 5 bases, and 13 bases lay in between. As DNA, the CDR3 is TGTGCCACCGCCCCTAAGGCGGATCAGCCCCAGCATTTT. The encoded protein is CATAPKADQPQHF.

This sequence joins TRBV10-3 and TRBJ2-1, with TRBD1 matching 7 bases. This CDR3 comprises 12 residues. Germline V gene data show CDR1 as ENHRY and CDR2 as SYGVKD. V gave up 4 bases and J gave up 9 bases; unmatched junction bases: 3. CDR3 in DNA: TGTGCCATCAGTGGGACAGGTATTGAGCAGTTCTTC. Amino acid sequence: CAISGTGIEQFF.

This clone appeared a single time. The chain combines TRBV3-1 (or the pseudogene TRBV3-2) with TRBJ2-1; 9 bases line up with TRBD2. CDR3 size: 17 residues. V was clipped by 1 base and J by 6 bases; unmatched bases: 10. Germline V gene sequence: CDR1 LGHDT, CDR2 YNNKEL (reference sequence). In DNA, the CDR3 is TGTGCCAGCAGCCAAGCGGGCACGGGACTAGCAGTCAATGAGCAGTTCTTC. Protein product: CASSQAGTGLAVNEQFF.

This clone showed up just once. This chain links TRBV27 with TRBJ1-5; D not certain. With 6 bases removed from V and 8 bases from J, the gap between germline ends came to 11 bases. Germline V gives CDR1 MNHEY, CDR2 SMNVEV (reference sequence). There are 12 residues in the CDR3. The CDR3 is CASRHEGEPQHF. The DNA for the CDR3 is TGTGCCAGCAGGCATGAGGGAGAGCCCCAGCATTTT.

J is TRBJ2-2 and V is TRBV11-2; D unclear. The CDR3 covers 14 residues. V was shortened by 2 bases and J by 2 bases, with 6 bases between the two germline ends. The germline V gene has CDR1 SGHAT and CDR2 FQNNGV. CDR3 nucleotides: TGTGCCAGCAGCTTACCTAGTAACACCGGGGAGCTGTTTTTT. Translating it yields CASSLPSNTGELFF. Full variable domain (remainder filled in from reference TRBV11-2 and TRBJ2-2): EAGVAQSPRYKIIEKRQSVAFWCNPISGHATLYWYQQILGQGPKLLIQFQNNGVVDDSQLPKDRFSAERLKGVDSTLKIQPAKLEDSAVYLCASSLPSNTGELFFGEGSRLTVL.

The chain carries TRBV10-3 and TRBJ1-5; a possible D gene is TRBD1 (6 bases). V was shortened by 6 bases and J by 2 bases, with 11 bases between the two germline ends. The CDR3 is 14 amino acids. The germline V gene encodes CDR1 ENHRY and CDR2 SYGVKD. The CDR3 sequence: CAIRPGGRNQPQHF. The CDR3 nucleotides are TGTGCCATCAGACCTGGGGGCCGCAATCAGCCCCAGCATTTT.

The V call is TRBV9, the J call TRBJ1-2; TRBD1 might be the D (5 bases). The CDR3 loop spans 16 amino acids. CDR1 and CDR2 from the germline V gene are SGDLS and YYNGEE. V was cut by 0 bases and J by 7 bases, with 19 bases left in between. The chain's CDR3 is CASSVAGAGVRGGYTF. The DNA of the CDR3 is TGTGCCAGCAGCGTAGCTGGGGCTGGGGTAAGGGGTGGCTACACCTTC.

The genes are TRBV28 and TRBJ2-7, with 13 bases fitting TRBD2. The junction had 4 bases not matched to a gene; V was cut back by 1 base and J by 4 bases. From germline, CDR1 is MDHEN and CDR2 SYDVKM. The CDR3 is made up of 16 amino acids. The CDR3 loop is CASSLLGTSGMYEQYF. DNA for the CDR3: TGTGCCAGCAGTTTATTGGGGACTAGCGGGATGTACGAGCAGTACTTC.

This clone was seen just once. The V call is TRBV28, the J call TRBJ2-1; 8 bases map to TRBD1. The CDR3 loop spans 17 amino acids. The germline V gene has CDR1 MDHEN and CDR2 SYDVKM. With 1 base clipped from V and 9 bases from J, the junction kept 14 bases outside the gene matches. The CDR3, as DNA: TGTGCCAGCAGTTTATTGACGTCCCGTAGGACAGGGATTGAGCAGTTCTTC. Translated, it gives CASSLLTSRRTGIEQFF.

The rearrangement joins TRBV5-1 to TRBJ2-7, with 15 nucleotides matching TRBD2. The germline V gene encodes CDR1 SGHRS and CDR2 YFSETQ. V was clipped by 4 bases and J by 5 bases; unmatched bases: 10. The CDR3 has 17 residues. This chain's CDR3 is CASSVEGLAGGLDEQYF. The CDR3 region has the DNA TGCGCCAGCAGCGTAGAAGGACTAGCGGGAGGGTTGGACGAGCAGTACTTC.

V usage is TRBV10-1 and J usage is TRBJ1-2, with D maybe TRBD1 (5 bases). The germline gives CDR1 WNHNN, CDR2 SYGVQD (reference sequence). The CDR3 runs to 16 residues. The germline V and J ends were trimmed by 2 bases and 0 bases, with 13 bases remaining between them. Here the CDR3 reads CASSEDRNTTNYGYTF. The CDR3 DNA reads TGCGCCAGCAGTGAGGACAGAAACACCACTAACTATGGCTACACCTTC.

V gene TRBV4-1 combines with J gene TRBJ2-1; the D gene is possibly TRBD2 (6 bases). Trimming cost V 2 bases and J 4 bases, with 18 bases left between them. The CDR3 is made up of 17 amino acids. In germline, CDR1 is MGHRA, CDR2 YSYEKL. The CDR3 here is CASSQIRGSFGYNEQFF. For the CDR3, the DNA is TGCGCCAGCAGCCAAATACGGGGGAGCTTTGGGTACAATGAGCAGTTCTTC.